A selection of T cell receptor beta chains follows, all from one sample in a study of radiation and T cells in renal cell carcinoma. Some clones are missing from TCRdb's copy, which holds only in-frame ones; the method was immunoSEQ multiplex PCR. The sample holds about 140,000 clones, less than 85% seen once. The sample consisted of blood, taken from a patient whose treatment included radiotherapy and nephrectomy. These receptors all stem from a woman between 45 and 65 years old with renal cell carcinoma. The CDR3 runs from the conserved cysteine through the conserved F or W. Fields, in order: J gene, V gene, CDR3 protein.

>TRBJ2-7|TRBV11-2
CASSGGGGVSSYEQYF
>TRBJ2-7|TRBV30
CACYTTGDGYEQYF
>TRBJ1-5|TRBV15
CATRDTGIDTQHF
>TRBJ1-5|TRBV6-5
CASSENAGYQPQHF
>TRBJ1-5|TRBV19
CASSIFGWGVNGQPQHF
>TRBJ2-3|TRBV2
CASSLSSTQYF
>TRBJ2-2|TRBV5-1
CASSLVTDTGELFF
>TRBJ2-3|TRBV7-2
CASSSGAGTDTQYF
>TRBJ1-4|TRBV10-3
CAISDGADPEKLFF
>TRBJ2-2|TRBV5-4
CASSWSERRPGELFF
>TRBJ1-1|TRBV29-1
CSATAGGGTEAFF
>TRBJ2-3|TRBV9
CASSVEASRGTQYF
>TRBJ1-1|TRBV5-1
CASSLAFENTEAFF
>TRBJ2-1|TRBV7-9
CASSPGLAGVGEQFF
>TRBJ1-5|TRBV7-9
CASSTGHYSNQPQHF
>TRBJ2-1|TRBV29-1
CSPLLQGYNEQFF
>TRBJ1-2|TRBV27
CASRRDREPSNYGYTF
>TRBJ2-7|TRBV7-9
CASSHGTASYEQYF
>TRBJ2-2|TRBV9
CASSVVGNGELFF
>TRBJ1-1|TRBV19
CASSPNRQRNTEAFF
>TRBJ2-1|TRBV10-3
CAITSANEQFF
>TRBJ2-1|TRBV4-3
CASSQEISLLAGGEQFF
>TRBJ1-6|TRBV11-2
CASSLAVSSPLHF
>TRBJ2-7|TRBV10-3
CAITSGVTYEQYF
>TRBJ2-7|TRBV7-2
CASRQTGGYEQYF
>TRBJ2-5|TRBV5-1
CASRQTSGSTQETQYF
>TRBJ1-5|TRBV19
CASSRTGGNQPQHF
>TRBJ2-7|TRBV6-5
CASGRQGSYEQYF
>TRBJ2-3|TRBV7-9
CASSEKTGTKQYF
>TRBJ2-7|TRBV19
CASSIVQKNEQYF
>TRBJ1-1|TRBV25-1
CASSVGPEAFF
>TRBJ2-1|TRBV6-1
CASSESANGDRSYNEQFF
>TRBJ2-1|TRBV5-8
CASSPRAGGNEQFF
>TRBJ2-7|TRBV6-5
CARGQGIEVEQYF
>TRBJ2-7|TRBV6-1
CASSEDYEQYF
>TRBJ2-1|TRBV10-3
CATSQGGSSYNEQFF
>TRBJ2-7|TRBV6-6
CASRSSDRPADEQYF
>TRBJ1-4|TRBV9
CASSVGAEGEKLFF
>TRBJ2-2|TRBV5-1
CASSLASGGGMGRATGELFF
>TRBJ2-1|TRBV27
CASSWEKLAGGGYEQFF
>TRBJ2-7|TRBV7-9
CASSPGTGIYEQYF
>TRBJ2-7|TRBV5-1
CASSSGTSGRYEQYF
>TRBJ2-5|TRBV9
CASSVYLGGQETQYF
>TRBJ1-5|TRBV30
CAWSGENNQPQHF
>TRBJ2-1|TRBV7-3
CASSPSTGSSYNEQFF
>TRBJ2-3|TRBV5-4
CASSSPVETDTQYF
>TRBJ2-1|TRBV4-1
CASSQDPSRDEQFF
>TRBJ1-2|TRBV6-5
CASSYSKQGHYGYTF